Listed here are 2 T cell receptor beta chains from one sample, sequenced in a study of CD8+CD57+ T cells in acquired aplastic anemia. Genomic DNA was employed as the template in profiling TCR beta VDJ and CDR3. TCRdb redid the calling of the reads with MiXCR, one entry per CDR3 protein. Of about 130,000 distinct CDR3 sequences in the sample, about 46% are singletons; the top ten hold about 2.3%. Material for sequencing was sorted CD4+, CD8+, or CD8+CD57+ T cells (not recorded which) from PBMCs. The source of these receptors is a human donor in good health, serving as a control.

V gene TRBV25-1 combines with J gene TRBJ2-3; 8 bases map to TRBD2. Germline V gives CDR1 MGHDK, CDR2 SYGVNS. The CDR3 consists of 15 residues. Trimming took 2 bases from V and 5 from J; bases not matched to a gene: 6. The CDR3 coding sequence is TGTGCCAGCAGTGAACCGGGGGGGGAGAAAGATACGCAGTATTTT. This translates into CASSEPGGEKDTQYF.

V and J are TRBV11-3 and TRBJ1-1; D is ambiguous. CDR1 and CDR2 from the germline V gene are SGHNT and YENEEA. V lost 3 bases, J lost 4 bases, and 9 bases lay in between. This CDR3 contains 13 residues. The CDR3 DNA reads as TGTGCCAGCAGCTTTAGTGGGGTCACTGAAGCTTTCTTT. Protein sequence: CASSFSGVTEAFF.